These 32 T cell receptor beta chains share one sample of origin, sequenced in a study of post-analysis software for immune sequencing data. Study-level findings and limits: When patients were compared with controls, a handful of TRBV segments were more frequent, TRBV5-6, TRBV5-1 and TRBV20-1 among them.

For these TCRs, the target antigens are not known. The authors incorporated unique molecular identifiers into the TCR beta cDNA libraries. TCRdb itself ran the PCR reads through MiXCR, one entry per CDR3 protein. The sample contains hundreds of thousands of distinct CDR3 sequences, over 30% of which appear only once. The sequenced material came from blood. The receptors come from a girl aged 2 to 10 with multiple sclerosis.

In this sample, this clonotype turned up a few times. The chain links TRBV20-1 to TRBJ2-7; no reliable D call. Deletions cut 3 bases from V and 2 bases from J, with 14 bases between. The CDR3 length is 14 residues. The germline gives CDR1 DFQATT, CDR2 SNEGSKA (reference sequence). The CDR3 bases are TGCAGTGCTAGTCCGGAGATTTGGACCTACGAGCAGTACTTC. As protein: CSASPEIWTYEQYF.

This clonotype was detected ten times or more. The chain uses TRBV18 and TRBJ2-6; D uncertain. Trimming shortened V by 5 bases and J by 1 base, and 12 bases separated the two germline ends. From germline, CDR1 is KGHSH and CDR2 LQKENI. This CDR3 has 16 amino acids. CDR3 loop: CASSDFVGSGANVLTF. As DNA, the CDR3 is TGTGCCAGCTCAGATTTTGTGGGTTCTGGGGCCAACGTCCTGACTTTC.

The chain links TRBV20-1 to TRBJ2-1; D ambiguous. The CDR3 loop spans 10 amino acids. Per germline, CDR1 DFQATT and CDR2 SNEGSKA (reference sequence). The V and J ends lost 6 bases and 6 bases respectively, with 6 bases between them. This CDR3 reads CSAWGNEQFF. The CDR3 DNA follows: TGCAGTGCCTGGGGCAATGAGCAGTTCTTC.

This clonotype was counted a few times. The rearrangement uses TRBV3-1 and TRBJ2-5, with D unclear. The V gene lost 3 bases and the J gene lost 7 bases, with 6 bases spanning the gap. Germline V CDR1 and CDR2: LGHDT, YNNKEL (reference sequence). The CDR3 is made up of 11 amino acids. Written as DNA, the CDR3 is TGTGCCAGCAGCCAGGACGGGACCCAGTACTTC. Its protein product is CASSQDGTQYF.

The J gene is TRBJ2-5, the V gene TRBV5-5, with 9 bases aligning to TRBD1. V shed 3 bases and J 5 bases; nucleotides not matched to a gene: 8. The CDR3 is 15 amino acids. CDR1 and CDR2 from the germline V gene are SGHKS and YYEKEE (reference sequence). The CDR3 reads CASSSPGTGSETQYF. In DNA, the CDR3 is TGTGCCAGCAGCTCCCCCGGGACAGGGAGTGAGACCCAGTACTTC.

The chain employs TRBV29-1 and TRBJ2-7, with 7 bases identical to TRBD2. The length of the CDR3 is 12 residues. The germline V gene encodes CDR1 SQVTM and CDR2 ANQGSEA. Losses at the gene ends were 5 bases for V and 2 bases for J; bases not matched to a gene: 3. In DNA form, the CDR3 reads TGCAGCGTTAAACGGGGGGCCTACGAGCAGTACTTC. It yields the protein CSVKRGAYEQYF.

The DNA of the CDR3 is TGTGCCAGCAGTCGGGACGGAGGGAGCAATCAGCCCCAGCATTTT. Its protein product is CASSRDGGSNQPQHF. The chain carries TRBV6-5 and TRBJ1-5, with a weak D call TRBD1 (5 bases). The CDR3 spans 15 residues. Germline V gene sequence: CDR1 MNHEY, CDR2 SVGAGI. V gave up 5 bases and J gave up 1 base, with 12 bases separating them.

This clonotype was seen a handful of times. In DNA form, the CDR3 reads TGCAGTGCTATTCGACGCGCCACTAGCGGGAGGGCCCCCTACGAGCAGTACTTC. This gives the protein CSAIRRATSGRAPYEQYF. The rearrangement links TRBV20-1 to TRBJ2-7; 13 bases are shared with TRBD2. The V and J ends lost 4 bases and 2 bases, in that order; junction bases with no gene match: 14. Germline V gene lookup returns CDR1 DFQATT and CDR2 SNEGSKA (reference sequence). This CDR3 is 18 amino acids long.

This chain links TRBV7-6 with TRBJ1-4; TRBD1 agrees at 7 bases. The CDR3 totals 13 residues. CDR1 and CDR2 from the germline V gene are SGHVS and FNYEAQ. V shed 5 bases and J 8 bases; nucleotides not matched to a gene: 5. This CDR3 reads CASSPDRVEKLFF. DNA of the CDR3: TGTGCCAGCAGCCCCGACAGGGTAGAAAAACTGTTTTTT.

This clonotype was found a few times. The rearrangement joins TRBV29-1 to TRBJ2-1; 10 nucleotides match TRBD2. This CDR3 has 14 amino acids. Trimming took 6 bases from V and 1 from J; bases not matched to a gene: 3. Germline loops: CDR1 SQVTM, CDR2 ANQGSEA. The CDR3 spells CSVGAGGSYNEQFF. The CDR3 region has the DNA TGCAGCGTAGGAGCGGGAGGGTCCTACAATGAGCAGTTCTTC.

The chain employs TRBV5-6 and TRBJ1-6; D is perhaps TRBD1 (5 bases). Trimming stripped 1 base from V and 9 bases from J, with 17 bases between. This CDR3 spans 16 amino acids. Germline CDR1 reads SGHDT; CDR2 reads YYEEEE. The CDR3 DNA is TGTGCCAGCAGCTTGAGACTAGACAGCGAGGGTTCACCCCTCCACTTT. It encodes CASSLRLDSEGSPLHF.

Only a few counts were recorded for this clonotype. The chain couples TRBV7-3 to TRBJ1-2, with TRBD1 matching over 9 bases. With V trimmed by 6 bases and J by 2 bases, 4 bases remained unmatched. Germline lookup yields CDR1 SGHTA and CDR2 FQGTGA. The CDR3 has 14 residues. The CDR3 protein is CASSKDRGNYGYTF. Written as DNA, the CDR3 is TGTGCCAGCAGTAAGGACAGGGGAAACTATGGCTACACCTTC.

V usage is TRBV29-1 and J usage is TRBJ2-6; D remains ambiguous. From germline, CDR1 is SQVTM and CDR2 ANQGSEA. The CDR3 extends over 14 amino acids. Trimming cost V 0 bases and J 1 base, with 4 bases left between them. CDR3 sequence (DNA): TGCAGCGTTGAAGACCCTTCTGGGGCCAACGTCCTGACTTTC. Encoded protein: CSVEDPSGANVLTF.

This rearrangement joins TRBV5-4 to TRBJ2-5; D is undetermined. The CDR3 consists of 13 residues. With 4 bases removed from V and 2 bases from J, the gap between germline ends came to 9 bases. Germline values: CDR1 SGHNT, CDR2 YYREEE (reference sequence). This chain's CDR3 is CASSPQQQETQYF. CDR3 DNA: TGTGCCAGCAGCCCCCAGCAACAAGAGACCCAGTACTTC.

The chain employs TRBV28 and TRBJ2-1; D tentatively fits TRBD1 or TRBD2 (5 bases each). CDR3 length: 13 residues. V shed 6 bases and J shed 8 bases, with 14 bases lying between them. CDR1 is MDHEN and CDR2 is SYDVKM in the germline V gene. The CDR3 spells CASRGVGWDEQFF. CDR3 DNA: TGTGCCAGCAGGGGGGTCGGGTGGGATGAGCAGTTCTTC.

The CDR3 spells CASSSYSGTGGYEQYF. For the CDR3, the DNA is TGTGCCAGCAGCTCCTACTCCGGGACAGGGGGCTACGAGCAGTACTTC. The chain is built from TRBV6-6 and TRBJ2-7, with TRBD1 matching 11 bases. The CDR3 has 16 residues. Per germline, CDR1 MNHNY and CDR2 SVGAGI (reference sequence). Germline trimming cut 6 bases from V and 3 bases from J; bases unmatched to any gene: 10.

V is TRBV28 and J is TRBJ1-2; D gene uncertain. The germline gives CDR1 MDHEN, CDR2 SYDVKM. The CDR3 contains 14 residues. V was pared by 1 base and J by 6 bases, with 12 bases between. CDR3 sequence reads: CASSLLIEVDGYTF. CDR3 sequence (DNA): TGTGCCAGCAGTTTATTGATAGAGGTAGATGGCTACACCTTC.

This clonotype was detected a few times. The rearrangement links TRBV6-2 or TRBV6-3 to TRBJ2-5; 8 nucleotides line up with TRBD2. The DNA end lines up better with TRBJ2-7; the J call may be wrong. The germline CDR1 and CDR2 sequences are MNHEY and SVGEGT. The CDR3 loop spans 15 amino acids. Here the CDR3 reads CASSYSGTRIYEQYF. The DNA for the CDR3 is TGTGCCAGCAGTTATTCCGGGACTAGAATATACGAGCAGTACTTC.

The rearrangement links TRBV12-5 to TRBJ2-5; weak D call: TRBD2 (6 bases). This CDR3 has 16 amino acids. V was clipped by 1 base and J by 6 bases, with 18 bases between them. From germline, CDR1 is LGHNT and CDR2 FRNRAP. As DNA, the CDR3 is TGTGCTAGTGGTTTGGAATCCCGATCGGGGAGGAAGACCCAGTACTTC. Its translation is CASGLESRSGRKTQYF.

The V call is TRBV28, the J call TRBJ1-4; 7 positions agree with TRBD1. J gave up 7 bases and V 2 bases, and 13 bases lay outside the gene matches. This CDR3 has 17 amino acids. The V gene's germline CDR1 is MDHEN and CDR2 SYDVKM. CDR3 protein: CASSLLLDRVGGEKLFF. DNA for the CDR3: TGTGCCAGCAGTTTACTTCTTGACAGGGTCGGGGGTGAAAAACTGTTTTTT.

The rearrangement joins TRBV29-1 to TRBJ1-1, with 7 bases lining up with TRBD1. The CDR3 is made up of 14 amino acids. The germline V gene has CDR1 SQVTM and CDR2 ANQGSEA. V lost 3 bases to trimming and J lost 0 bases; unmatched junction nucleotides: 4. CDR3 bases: TGCAGCGTTGATCCAACAGGGGTGAACACTGAAGCTTTCTTT. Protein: CSVDPTGVNTEAFF.

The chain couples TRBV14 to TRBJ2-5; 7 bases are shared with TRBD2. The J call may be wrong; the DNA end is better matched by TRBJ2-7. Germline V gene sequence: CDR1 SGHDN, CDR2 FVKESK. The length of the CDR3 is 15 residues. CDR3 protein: CASSQEVSGLYEQYF. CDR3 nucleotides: TGTGCCAGCAGCCAAGAGGTTAGCGGGTTATACGAGCAGTACTTC.

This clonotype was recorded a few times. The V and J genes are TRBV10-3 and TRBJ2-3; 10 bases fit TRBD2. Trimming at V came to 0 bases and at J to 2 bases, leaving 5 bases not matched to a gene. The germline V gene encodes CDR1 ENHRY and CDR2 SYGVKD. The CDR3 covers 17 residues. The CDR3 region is CAISESIGLADTDTQYF. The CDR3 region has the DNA TGTGCCATCAGTGAGTCTATAGGACTAGCGGACACAGATACGCAGTATTTT.

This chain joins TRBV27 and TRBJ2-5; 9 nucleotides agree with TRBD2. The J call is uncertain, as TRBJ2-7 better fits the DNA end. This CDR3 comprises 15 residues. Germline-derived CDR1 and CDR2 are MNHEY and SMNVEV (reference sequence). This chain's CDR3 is CASSSLAGPGYEQYF. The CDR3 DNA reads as TGTGCCAGCAGTTCACTAGCGGGCCCTGGCTACGAGCAGTACTTC.

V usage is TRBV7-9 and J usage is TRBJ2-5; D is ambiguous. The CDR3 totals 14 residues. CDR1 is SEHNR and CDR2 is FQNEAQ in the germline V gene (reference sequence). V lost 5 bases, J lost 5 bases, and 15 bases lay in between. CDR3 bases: TGTGCCAGCAGCCCCAGAAGTAGCACGGAGACCCAGTACTTC. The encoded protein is CASSPRSSTETQYF.

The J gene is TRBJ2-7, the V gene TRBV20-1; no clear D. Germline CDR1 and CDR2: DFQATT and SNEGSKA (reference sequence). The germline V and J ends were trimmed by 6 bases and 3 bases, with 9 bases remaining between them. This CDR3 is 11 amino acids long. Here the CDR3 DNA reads TGCAGTGCCTGGGTTGGCTACGAGCAGTACTTC. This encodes CSAWVGYEQYF.

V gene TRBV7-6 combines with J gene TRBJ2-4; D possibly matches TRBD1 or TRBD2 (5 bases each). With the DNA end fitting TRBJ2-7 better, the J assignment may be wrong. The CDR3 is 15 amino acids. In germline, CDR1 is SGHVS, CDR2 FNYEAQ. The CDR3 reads CASSLAGETVYEQYF. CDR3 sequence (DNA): TGTGCCAGCAGCTTAGCGGGGGAAACGGTGTACGAGCAGTACTTC.

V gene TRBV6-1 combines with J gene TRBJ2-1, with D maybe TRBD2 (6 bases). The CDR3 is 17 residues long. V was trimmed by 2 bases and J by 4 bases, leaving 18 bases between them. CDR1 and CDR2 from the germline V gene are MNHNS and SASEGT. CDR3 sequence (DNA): TGTGCCAGCAGTGAATCCTCTGGGGTAGCGGCTTACAATGAGCAGTTCTTC. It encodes CASSESSGVAAYNEQFF.

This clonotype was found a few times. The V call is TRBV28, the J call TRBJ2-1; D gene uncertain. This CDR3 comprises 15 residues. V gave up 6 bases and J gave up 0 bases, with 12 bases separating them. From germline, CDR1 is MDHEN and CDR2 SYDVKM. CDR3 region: CASRNSPSSYNEQFF. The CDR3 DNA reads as TGTGCCAGCAGGAACAGCCCGAGCTCCTACAATGAGCAGTTCTTC.

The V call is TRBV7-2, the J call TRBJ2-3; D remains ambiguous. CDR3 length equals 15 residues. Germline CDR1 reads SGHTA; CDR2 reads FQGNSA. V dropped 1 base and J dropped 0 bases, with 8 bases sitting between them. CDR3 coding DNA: TGTGCCAGCAGCTTAGTGGTATCTAGCACAGATACGCAGTATTTT. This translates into CASSLVVSSTDTQYF.

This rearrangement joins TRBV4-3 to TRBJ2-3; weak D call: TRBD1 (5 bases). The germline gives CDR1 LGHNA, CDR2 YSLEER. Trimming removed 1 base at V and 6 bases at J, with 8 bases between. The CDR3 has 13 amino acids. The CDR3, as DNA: TGCGCCAGCAGCCAAGTCCCAGGGGATACGCAGTATTTT. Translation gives CASSQVPGDTQYF.

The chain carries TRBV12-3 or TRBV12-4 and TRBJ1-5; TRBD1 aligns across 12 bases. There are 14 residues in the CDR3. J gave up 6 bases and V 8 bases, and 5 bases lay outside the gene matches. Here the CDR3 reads CASRDRGQGQPQHF. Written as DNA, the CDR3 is TGTGCCAGCCGGGACAGGGGGCAAGGTCAGCCCCAGCATTTT.